The 29 T cell receptor beta chains in this list originate from one sample, sequenced in a study of shared clonotypes between healthy human individuals. Sequencing was performed with immunoSEQ multiplex PCR; in TCRdb, only in-frame clones are kept and a portion is missing. This table holds around 700,000 clones, under 80% found once. Sequenced material: memory CD4+ T cells sorted from blood. Subset in this sample: CD45RA-negative fraction. These receptors were collected from a woman aged 25 to 39 in good health.

The V call is TRBV15, the J call TRBJ2-3, with 11 positions matching TRBD2. The CDR3 contains 16 residues. Germline CDR1 reads LNHNV; CDR2 reads YYDKDF (reference sequence). The V gene end was trimmed by 0 bases and the J gene end by 5 bases; junction bases not matched to a gene: 4. This CDR3 reads CATSRDTSGGLDTQYF. CDR3 in DNA: TGTGCCACCAGCAGAGATACTAGCGGGGGTCTAGATACGCAGTATTTT.

This clone occurred a few times. The chain combines TRBV28 with TRBJ1-1, with unresolved D. In germline, CDR1 is MDHEN, CDR2 SYDVKM. The ends were cut back, 6 bases at V and 2 bases at J, with 10 bases in the middle. The CDR3 is made up of 13 amino acids. CDR3 in amino acids: CASRDTANTEAFF. The CDR3 DNA sequence: TGTGCCAGCAGAGATACGGCAAACACTGAAGCTTTCTTT.

The gene calls are TRBV4-1 and TRBJ2-1, with 7 bases lining up with TRBD2. CDR3 size: 16 residues. J gave up 2 bases and V 4 bases, and 8 bases lay outside the gene matches. Germline V CDR1 and CDR2: MGHRA, YSYEKL. The DNA of the CDR3 is TGCGCCAGCAGCCCCCTCAAAGCGGGAACCTACAATGAGCAGTTCTTC. Translating gives CASSPLKAGTYNEQFF.

About this clone: The same CDR3 also results from other DNA sequences found in this sample. The genes are TRBV30 and TRBJ1-4; possible D gene TRBD1, 5 bases. This CDR3 has 12 amino acids. CDR1 is GTSNPN, CDR2 SVGIG, per germline (reference sequence). With 0 bases removed from V and 8 bases from J, the gap between germline ends came to 7 bases. CDR3 residues: CAWSVQVEKLFF. DNA of the CDR3: TGTGCCTGGAGTGTACAGGTGGAAAAACTGTTTTTT.

The chain recombines TRBV19 with TRBJ2-1; TRBD2 matches 14 bases. The V segment lost 4 bases and the J segment 7 bases; nucleotides outside the gene matches: 6. The CDR3 length is 16 residues. Germline lookup yields CDR1 LNHDA and CDR2 SQIVND (reference sequence). As DNA, the CDR3 is TGTGCCAGTAGTAATCAGGGACTAGCGGGGGCGAATGAGCAGTTCTTC. Translation gives CASSNQGLAGANEQFF.

In its sample, this clone was seen a few times. Other DNA sequences in this specimen translate into the identical CDR3. The chain couples TRBV5-1 to TRBJ1-2; TRBD1 might be the D (5 bases). Germline V gene lookup returns CDR1 SGHRS and CDR2 YFSETQ. The CDR3 has 13 amino acids. Trimming cost V 2 bases and J 1 base, with 6 bases left between them. The CDR3: CASSLDSNYGYTF. DNA of the CDR3: TGCGCCAGCAGCTTAGACAGTAACTATGGCTACACCTTC.

The rearrangement links TRBV14 to TRBJ1-1; no definite D call. Per germline, CDR1 SGHDN and CDR2 FVKESK. CDR3 size: 12 residues. The V and J ends lost 2 bases and 11 bases respectively, with 12 bases between them. Here the CDR3 reads CASSQWRAGAFF. The CDR3 DNA follows: TGTGCCAGCAGCCAATGGAGGGCAGGTGCTTTCTTT.

As for this clone: It differs at one base from a far larger clone, so likely a read error. V usage is TRBV5-1 and J usage is TRBJ2-5, with D possibly TRBD1 on 7 matching bases. Germline loops: CDR1 SGHRS, CDR2 YFSETQ. The germline V and J ends were trimmed by 0 bases and 9 bases, with 18 bases remaining between them. The CDR3 covers 15 residues. The CDR3 DNA is TGCGCCAGCAGCTTGGGACAGGGAGGTGTGGAGGCCCAGTACTTC. Its translation: CASSLGQGGVEAQYF. Drawing the rest from reference TRBV5-1 and TRBJ2-5, the complete variable domain is KAGVTQTPRYLIKTRGQQVTLSCSPISGHRSVSWYQQTPGQGLQFLFEYFSETQRNKGNFPGRFSGRQFSNSRSEMNVSTLELGDSALYLCASSLGQGGVEAQYFGPGTRLLVL.

On this clone: The identical CDR3 is also encoded by other nucleotide sequences in the sample. The chain recombines TRBV5-1 with TRBJ2-7; 7 nucleotides line up with TRBD2. J was trimmed by 2 bases and V by 0 bases; bases with no gene match: 2. CDR1 is SGHRS and CDR2 is YFSETQ in the germline V gene. This CDR3 is built from 14 residues. CDR3 residues: CASSLGAGPYEQYF. In DNA form, the CDR3 reads TGCGCCAGCAGCTTGGGAGCGGGGCCCTACGAGCAGTACTTC.

This chain connects TRBV27 to TRBJ1-4; D is undetermined. CDR3 length: 14 residues. V was shortened by 3 bases and J by 1 base, with 6 bases between the two germline ends. From germline, CDR1 is MNHEY and CDR2 SMNVEV (reference sequence). The CDR3 spells CASSFRGTNEKLFF. In DNA, the CDR3 is TGTGCCAGCAGTTTCCGGGGAACTAATGAAAAACTGTTTTTT.

The chain links TRBV5-1 to TRBJ2-7; no clear D gene. V was clipped by 3 bases and J by 0 bases, with 16 bases between them. This CDR3 region has 16 residues. Germline CDR1 and CDR2: SGHRS and YFSETQ. For the CDR3, the DNA is TGCGCCAGCAGCTCGACCCTCTCGGCAGACTCCTACGAGCAGTACTTC. Translated: CASSSTLSADSYEQYF.

CDR3 residues: CASSGATGIKDYGYTF. For the CDR3, the DNA is TGTGCCAGCAGCGGGGCAACAGGGATTAAGGACTATGGCTACACCTTC. The chain carries TRBV5-4 and TRBJ1-2, with D possibly matching TRBD1 (6 bases). The CDR3 spans 16 residues. Germline CDR1 and CDR2: SGHNT and YYREEE (reference sequence). V shed 4 bases and J shed 3 bases, with 19 bases lying between them.

V gene TRBV5-1 combines with J gene TRBJ2-2; TRBD1 matches 7 bases. Germline V CDR1 and CDR2: SGHRS, YFSETQ. The CDR3 spans 15 residues. Trimming took 2 bases from V and 4 from J; bases not matched to a gene: 5. CDR3 DNA: TGCGCCAGCAGCTTCGACAGGGCTAGCACCGGGGAGCTGTTTTTT. Residues: CASSFDRASTGELFF.

With respect to this clone: At one of its ends the junction is not consistent with the germline gene, which may arise from a read error. This chain links TRBV20-1 with TRBJ2-1; D possibly corresponds to TRBD1 (5 bases). The CDR3 extends over 10 amino acids. Germline V gene lookup returns CDR1 DFQATT and CDR2 SNEGSKA (reference sequence). The CDR3 sequence is CSAAGKPTLF. The CDR3 bases are TGCAGTGCGGCAGGGAAACCTACGCTCTTC.

The gene calls are TRBV7-9 and TRBJ1-2; no clear D gene. CDR1 and CDR2 (germline): SEHNR, FQNEAQ (reference sequence). V was pared by 0 bases and J by 0 bases, with 11 bases between. CDR3 length: 16 residues. CDR3 loop: CASSLAGTLTNYGYTF. Here the CDR3 DNA reads TGTGCCAGCAGCTTAGCGGGAACACTTACTAACTATGGCTACACCTTC.

This clone is a singleton in its sample. The rearrangement uses TRBV28 and TRBJ2-6; 11 bases align to TRBD2. Trimming at V came to 3 bases and at J to 3 bases, leaving 7 bases not matched to a gene. CDR1 and CDR2 from the germline V gene are MDHEN and SYDVKM. This CDR3 region has 18 residues. CDR3 region: CASSLFSGRVFGANVLTF. CDR3 bases: TGTGCCAGCAGTTTGTTTAGCGGGAGGGTCTTTGGGGCCAACGTCCTGACTTTC.

There are a few counts of this clone. V and J are TRBV19 and TRBJ1-2, with 8 bases matching TRBD1. Germline CDR1 LNHDA, CDR2 SQIVND (reference sequence). The length of the CDR3 is 17 residues. Losses at the gene ends were 3 bases for V and 4 bases for J; bases not matched to a gene: 13. CDR3 bases: TGTGCCAGTAGTATTGCCAGGGGGCAGTTCGGAATCTATGGCTACACCTTC. It is translated as CASSIARGQFGIYGYTF.

The rearrangement links TRBV11-3 to TRBJ2-2; 7 bases map to TRBD2. CDR3 size: 16 residues. Losses at the gene ends were 5 bases for V and 5 bases for J; bases not matched to a gene: 11. CDR1 and CDR2 (germline): SGHNT, YENEEA. CDR3 region: CASSPHPGRGTGELFF. In DNA form, the CDR3 reads TGTGCCAGCAGCCCACATCCGGGGAGGGGTACCGGGGAGCTGTTTTTT.

The DNA for the CDR3 is TGTGCCAGCTATACTTCTGGAAACACCATATATTTT. Amino acids: CASYTSGNTIYF. The gene calls are TRBV19 and TRBJ1-3; D is undetermined. CDR1 and CDR2 from the germline V gene are LNHDA and SQIVND (reference sequence). The CDR3 extends over 12 amino acids. V dropped 9 bases and J dropped 1 base, with 7 bases sitting between them. Full variable domain (remainder filled in from reference TRBV19 and TRBJ1-3): DGGITQSPKYLFRKEGQNVTLSCEQNLNHDAMYWYRQDPGQGLRLIYYSQIVNDFQKGDIAEGYSVSREKKESFPLTVTSAQKNPTAFYLCASYTSGNTIYFGEGSWLTVV.

This chain links TRBV7-2 with TRBJ2-4, with unresolved D. Germline values: CDR1 SGHTA, CDR2 FQGNSA. This CDR3 region has 16 residues. Trimming removed 3 bases from V and 3 bases from J, with 15 bases in between. CDR3 sequence reads: CASSFSPASGKNIQYF. CDR3 nucleotide sequence: TGTGCCAGCAGCTTCTCCCCCGCGAGTGGCAAAAACATTCAGTACTTC.

There are a few counts of this clone. The rearrangement joins TRBV27 to TRBJ1-4; D gene uncertain. Matching the DNA end better, TRBJ2-2 makes the J call doubtful. The CDR3 has 12 amino acids. CDR1 and CDR2 (germline): MNHEY, SMNVEV (reference sequence). The CDR3 DNA is TGTGCCAGCAGTCCACCCCGAGGGGAGCTGTTTTTT. This codes for CASSPPRGELFF.

The V and J genes are TRBV7-2 and TRBJ1-2; 7 nucleotides align to TRBD1. The CDR3 has 14 residues. The germline CDR1 and CDR2 sequences are SGHTA and FQGNSA. V gave up 6 bases and J gave up 0 bases; unmatched junction bases: 4. The CDR3 loop is CASRKQGANYGYTF. The CDR3 nucleotides are TGTGCCAGCAGGAAGCAGGGGGCTAACTATGGCTACACCTTC. The full variable domain, in which reference TRBV7-2 and TRBJ1-2 provide the parts outside the CDR3, is GAGVSQSPSNKVTEKGKDVELRCDPISGHTALYWYRQSLGQGLEFLIYFQGNSAPDKSGLPSDRFSAERTGGSVSTLTIQRTQQEDSAVYLCASRKQGANYGYTFGSGTRLTVV.

The gene calls are TRBV5-4 and TRBJ2-1; a possible D gene is TRBD2 (6 bases). Germline values: CDR1 SGHNT, CDR2 YYREEE (reference sequence). Trimming shortened V by 5 bases and J by 7 bases, and 25 bases separated the two germline ends. There are 17 residues in the CDR3. The DNA of the CDR3 is TGTGCCAGCAGTTCCCGTGATAGGCTAGCGTACGTTAATGAGCAGTTCTTC. Translated, it gives CASSSRDRLAYVNEQFF.

The chain is built from TRBV30 and TRBJ2-5, with D tentatively TRBD2 (6 bases). The J call could be wrong; TRBJ2-7 is a better fit for the DNA end. Germline CDR1 and CDR2: GTSNPN and SVGIG (reference sequence). CDR3 length: 13 amino acids. This CDR3 reads CAWSEGGNYEQYF. In DNA form, the CDR3 reads TGTGCCTGGAGTGAAGGCGGGAACTACGAGCAGTACTTC.

This chain uses TRBV7-9 with TRBJ2-3; D may match TRBD1 or TRBD2 (5 bases each). Looked up from germline, CDR1 is SEHNR and CDR2 is FQNEAQ (reference sequence). The CDR3 covers 14 residues. Between the trimmed V and J ends, which lost 5 bases and 4 bases, there was a span of 13 bases. The CDR3 loop reads CASSLEGIADTQYF. In DNA form, the CDR3 reads TGTGCCAGCAGCCTAGAGGGGATCGCAGATACGCAGTATTTT.

The chain combines TRBV4-1 with TRBJ2-2, with D possibly being TRBD1 (6 bases). This CDR3 has 16 residues. Looked up from germline, CDR1 is MGHRA and CDR2 is YSYEKL. Trimming pared 2 bases from V and 1 base from J, leaving 11 bases between. The chain's CDR3 is CASSQRQDMNTGELFF. DNA for the CDR3: TGCGCCAGCAGCCAACGACAGGATATGAACACCGGGGAGCTGTTTTTT.

The chain combines TRBV28 with TRBJ2-2, with D possibly being TRBD1 or TRBD2 (5 bases each). V lost 8 bases and J 7 bases, leaving 11 bases between the germline ends. CDR3 length: 12 residues. Germline assignment: CDR1 MDHEN and CDR2 SYDVKM. CDR3 in amino acids: CASRLQDGELFF. The CDR3 bases are TGTGCCAGCCGACTACAGGACGGGGAGCTGTTTTTT.

A word on this clone: Other nucleotide sequences from this sample produce the same CDR3. The V and J genes are TRBV19 and TRBJ1-5; D is uncertain. The V gene's germline CDR1 is LNHDA and CDR2 SQIVND (reference sequence). The CDR3 length is 12 residues. Trimming stripped 3 bases from V and 6 bases from J, with 6 bases between. The CDR3 spells CASSITAQPQHF. The CDR3 nucleotides are TGTGCCAGTAGTATTACGGCTCAGCCCCAGCATTTT.

The chain employs TRBV10-3 and TRBJ2-1; 8 bases match TRBD1. This CDR3 spans 13 amino acids. V shed 6 bases, J shed 7 bases, and the junction held 5 bases outside the gene matches. Germline V CDR1 and CDR2: ENHRY, SYGVKD. CDR3 in amino acids: CAIRGDRHNEQFF. DNA of the CDR3: TGTGCCATCAGGGGGGACAGGCATAATGAGCAGTTCTTC.